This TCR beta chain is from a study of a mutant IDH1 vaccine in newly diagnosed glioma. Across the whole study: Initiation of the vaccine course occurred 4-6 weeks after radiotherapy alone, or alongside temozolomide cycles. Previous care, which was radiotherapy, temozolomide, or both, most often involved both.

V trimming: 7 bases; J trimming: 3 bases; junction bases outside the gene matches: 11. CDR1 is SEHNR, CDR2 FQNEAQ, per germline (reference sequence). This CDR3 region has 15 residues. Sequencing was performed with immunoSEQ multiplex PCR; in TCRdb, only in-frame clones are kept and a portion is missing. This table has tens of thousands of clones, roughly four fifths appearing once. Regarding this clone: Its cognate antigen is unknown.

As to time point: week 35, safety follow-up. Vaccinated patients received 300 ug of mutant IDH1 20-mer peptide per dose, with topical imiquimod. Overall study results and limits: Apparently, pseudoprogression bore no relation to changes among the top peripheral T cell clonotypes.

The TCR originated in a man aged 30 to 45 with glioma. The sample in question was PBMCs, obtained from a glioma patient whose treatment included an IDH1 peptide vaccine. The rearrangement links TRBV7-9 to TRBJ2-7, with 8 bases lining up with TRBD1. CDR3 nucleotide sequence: TGTGCCAGCAACCTTTTCGGACAGGGCGGCTACGAGCAGTACTTC. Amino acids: CASNLFGQGGYEQYF.